This T cell receptor beta chain was documented in a study of T cells in Graves' hyperthyroidism and ophthalmopathy. This clonotype was observed many times. Regions amplified from RNA transcripts were the TCR beta CDR3 regions. The HTBI primer set drove a first-round RT-PCR of the TCR CDR3. TCRdb redid the calling of the multiplex PCR reads with MiXCR, one entry per CDR3 protein. This repertoire shows about 720,000 distinct CDR3 sequences, roughly 20% found once; its top ten account for about a sixth. Per the germline V gene, CDR1 is SGHDT and CDR2 is YYEEEE. The trim removed 2 bases at V and 10 bases at J, leaving 9 bases unmatched. CDR3 length: 15 amino acids.

Sample: blood. The receptor comes from a woman in her fifties or sixties with Graves' hyperthyroidism that later progressed to Graves' ophthalmopathy. The chain carries TRBV5-6 and TRBJ2-1; 10 bases line up with TRBD2. The CDR3 DNA reads as TGTGCCAGCAGCTTCGGAGCGGGGGGGCTTGACGAGCAGTTCTTC. Protein product: CASSFGAGGLDEQFF.